This TCR beta chain appears in the sequencing data of a study of blood T cell repertoires in COVID-19. This clone was counted once. Per the original methods: Nucleated cell number was recorded as an estimate derived from reference gene primer amplification. Here immunoSEQ multiplex PCR was the method, and the copy in TCRdb shows in-frame clones only, minus some. D and trimming were read from the DNA, whereas the V and J calls and clone size are those reported in that table. The sample contains some 300,000 clones, just under 90% of which appear only once. Germline CDR1 reads ENHRY; CDR2 reads SYGVKD. Trimming took 1 base from V and 3 from J, leaving 9 bases between them. CDR3 size: 15 residues.

The sequenced sample consisted of PBMCs or T cells enriched from blood (not recorded which). The receptor was isolated from a woman in her forties or fifties who had been exposed to COVID-19. The chain links TRBV10-3 to TRBJ2-2, with a weak D call TRBD2 (6 bases). CDR3 coding DNA: TGTGCCATCAGTGAGTACGGGGGATACACCGGGGAGCTGTTTTTT. Translated, it gives CAISEYGGYTGELFF.